The 2 T cell receptor beta chains below come from one sample, sequenced in a study of T-cell memory formation after mild COVID-19. A single record per CDR3 protein comes from TCRdb applying MiXCR to the 5' RACE reads. Seen here are around 180,000 distinct CDR3 sequences, 16% observed once, and the top ten hold under 2.5%. The sample consisted of PBMCs or a T cell subset sorted from them (not recorded which). These TCRs come from an adult woman who had mild COVID-19 (a few samples of this study predate the infection). Cell type and time point are not known.

The chain is built from TRBV24-1 and TRBJ2-7; no firm D call. Looked up from germline, CDR1 is KGHDR and CDR2 is SFDVKD. V lost 5 bases and J lost 6, with 16 bases in between. The CDR3 is 14 residues long. CDR3 in DNA: TGTGCCACCAGTGCCGGACCTTCCCTGGCCGAGCAGTACTTC. It encodes CATSAGPSLAEQYF.

This clonotype was picked up a small number of times. The chain couples TRBV19 to TRBJ1-4, with D possibly TRBD1 on 5 matching bases. CDR1 and CDR2 from the germline V gene are LNHDA and SQIVND (reference sequence). V was cut by 5 bases and J by 7 bases, with 14 bases left in between. This CDR3 contains 14 residues. The CDR3 loop is CASSSRGLGEKLFF. The CDR3, as DNA: TGTGCCAGTAGTTCTAGGGGTTTGGGTGAAAAACTGTTTTTT.